This T cell receptor (beta chain) was obtained from a study of blood T cell repertoires in COVID-19. With regard to this clone: One end of the junction is discordant with germline, which a read error may explain.

The Seattle patients, enrolled during active infection, were followed longitudinally. Profiling relied on immunoSEQ multiplex PCR, and the TCRdb table lists in-frame clones only, not all of them. Of 250,000 to 350,000 clones in the sample, 90% are singletons; the top ten hold roughly 5.9%. The CDR3 runs to 15 residues. The germline CDR1 and CDR2 sequences are SGHDT and YYEEEE. Input material: peripheral blood. The chain combines TRBV5-6 with TRBJ1-2, with TRBD1 matching over 9 bases. This TCR was sampled from a woman aged 50 to 60 with COVID-19, enrolled during active disease. The CDR3 DNA follows: TGTGCCAGCAGCTCCCGGGACAGGGAGCTTGGAGGCTACATCTTC. Residues: CASSSRDRELGGYIF.